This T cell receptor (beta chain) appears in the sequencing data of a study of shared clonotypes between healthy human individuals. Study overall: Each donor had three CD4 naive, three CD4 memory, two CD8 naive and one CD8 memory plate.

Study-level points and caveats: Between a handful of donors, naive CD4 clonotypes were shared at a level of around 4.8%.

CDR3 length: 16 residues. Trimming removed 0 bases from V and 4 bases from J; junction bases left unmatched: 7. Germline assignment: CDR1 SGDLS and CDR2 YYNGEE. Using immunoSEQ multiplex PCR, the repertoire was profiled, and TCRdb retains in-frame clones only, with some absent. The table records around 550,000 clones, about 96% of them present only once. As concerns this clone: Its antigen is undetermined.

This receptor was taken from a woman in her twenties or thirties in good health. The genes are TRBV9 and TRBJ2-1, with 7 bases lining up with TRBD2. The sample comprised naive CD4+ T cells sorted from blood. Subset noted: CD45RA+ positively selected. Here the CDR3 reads CASSVGAAGLYNEQFF. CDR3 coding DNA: TGTGCCAGCAGCGTAGGGGCAGCGGGGCTATACAATGAGCAGTTCTTC.